Listed below are T cell receptor beta chains from one sample, sequenced in a study of cytomegalovirus exposure and HLA in healthy donors. Generated by immunoSEQ multiplex PCR, the TCRdb table keeps only in-frame clones and is missing some. Of over 130,000 clones listed, nearly 90% are singletons. The sample comprised PBMCs. The source of these receptors is a woman in her forties in good health and CMV-seronegative. The CDR3 runs from the conserved cysteine through the conserved F or W. The D gene is left open where the match is weak. Clone sizes are given selectively: once, few, many, or a class where the clone is expanded.

d_gene: TRBD1
j_gene: TRBJ1-2
abundance: .
v_gene: TRBV30
CDR3aa: CAWNTGGSGYTF
CDR3nt: TGTGCCTGGAATACAGGGGGCTCTGGCTACACCTTC

d_gene: TRBD2
j_gene: TRBJ2-7
abundance: .
v_gene: TRBV5-4
CDR3aa: CASFTSGSPRGEQYF
CDR3nt: TGTGCCAGCTTTACTAGCGGGAGCCCCCGTGGCGAGCAGTACTTC

d_gene: .
j_gene: TRBJ2-7
abundance: .
v_gene: TRBV7-9
CDR3aa: CASSIYLRPYEQYF
CDR3nt: TGTGCCAGCAGCATATATTTGAGGCCCTACGAGCAGTACTTC

d_gene: TRBD1
j_gene: TRBJ2-7
abundance: .
v_gene: TRBV6-1
CDR3aa: CASRGQGVGEQYF
CDR3nt: TGTGCCAGCAGGGGACAGGGGGTCGGGGAGCAGTACTTC

d_gene: TRBD2
j_gene: TRBJ2-3
abundance: .
v_gene: TRBV7-2
CDR3aa: CASSLAPGLGRGTQYF
CDR3nt: TGTGCCAGCAGCTTAGCGCCGGGACTAGGGCGAGGTACGCAGTATTTT

d_gene: TRBD2
j_gene: TRBJ2-7
abundance: .
v_gene: TRBV7-9
CDR3aa: CASSPDFGLALYEQYF
CDR3nt: TGTGCCAGCAGCCCAGATTTCGGACTAGCCCTCTACGAGCAGTACTTC

d_gene: TRBD2
j_gene: TRBJ2-3
abundance: .
v_gene: TRBV7-6
CDR3aa: CASSLDGTSGSWTDTQYF
CDR3nt: TGTGCCAGCAGCTTAGACGGGACTAGCGGGAGTTGGACAGATACGCAGTATTTT

d_gene: TRBD2
j_gene: TRBJ2-5
abundance: .
v_gene: TRBV7-2
CDR3aa: CASSRTSGRGETQYF
CDR3nt: TGTGCCAGCAGCCGGACTAGCGGGAGAGGGGAGACCCAGTACTTC

d_gene: .
j_gene: TRBJ1-1
abundance: .
v_gene: TRBV6-5
CDR3aa: CASTREGNTEAFF
CDR3nt: TGTGCCAGCACCAGAGAGGGGAACACTGAAGCTTTCTTT

d_gene: .
j_gene: TRBJ1-5
abundance: .
v_gene: TRBV28
CDR3aa: CASSLGRPQGFYSNQPQHF
CDR3nt: TGTGCCAGCAGTTTGGGGCGCCCCCAGGGATTTTATAGCAATCAGCCCCAGCATTTT

d_gene: TRBD1
j_gene: TRBJ1-5
abundance: few
v_gene: TRBV6-5
CDR3aa: CASSSGQGNQPQHF
CDR3nt: TGTGCCAGCAGTAGCGGACAGGGCAATCAGCCCCAGCATTTT

d_gene: TRBD2
j_gene: TRBJ2-2
abundance: once
v_gene: TRBV7-6
CDR3aa: CASSLASGLAPGELFF
CDR3nt: TGTGCCAGCAGCTTAGCGTCAGGACTAGCGCCCGGGGAGCTGTTTTTT

d_gene: .
j_gene: TRBJ1-1
abundance: .
v_gene: TRBV5-1
CDR3aa: CASSLAEWTEAFF
CDR3nt: TGCGCCAGCAGCTTGGCCGAGTGGACTGAAGCTTTCTTT

d_gene: TRBD2
j_gene: TRBJ2-2
abundance: .
v_gene: TRBV9
CDR3aa: CASSSQMGGTGELFF
CDR3nt: TGTGCCAGCAGCTCCCAAATGGGGGGGACCGGGGAGCTGTTTTTT

d_gene: TRBD2
j_gene: TRBJ2-7
abundance: .
v_gene: TRBV7-2
CDR3aa: CASSFVASSGYEQYF
CDR3nt: TGTGCCAGCAGCTTTGTTGCGTCTAGCGGCTACGAGCAGTACTTC

d_gene: .
j_gene: TRBJ1-1
abundance: .
v_gene: TRBV7-8
CDR3aa: CASSWGEGEAFF
CDR3nt: TGTGCCAGCAGCTGGGGGGAAGGAGAAGCTTTCTTT

d_gene: TRBD2
j_gene: TRBJ2-7
abundance: .
v_gene: TRBV11-2
CDR3aa: CASSTLGGGFSYEQYF
CDR3nt: TGTGCCAGCAGCACATTAGGCGGGGGATTCTCCTACGAGCAGTACTTC

d_gene: .
j_gene: TRBJ1-6
abundance: .
v_gene: TRBV6-5
CDR3aa: CASSYSTGRFSPLHF
CDR3nt: TGTGCCAGCAGTTACTCGACAGGACGATTTTCACCCCTCCACTTT

d_gene: .
j_gene: TRBJ2-1
abundance: .
v_gene: TRBV6-5
CDR3aa: CASQTDGYNEQFF
CDR3nt: TGTGCCAGCCAGACTGACGGATACAATGAGCAGTTCTTC

d_gene: .
j_gene: TRBJ1-5
abundance: .
v_gene: TRBV27
CDR3aa: CASSFRNQPQHF
CDR3nt: TGTGCCAGCAGTTTTAGAAATCAGCCCCAGCATTTT

d_gene: TRBD1
j_gene: TRBJ1-1
abundance: .
v_gene: TRBV6-6
CDR3aa: CASSYSTHRGNTEAFF
CDR3nt: TGTGCCAGCAGTTACTCGACTCACAGGGGGAACACTGAAGCTTTCTTT

d_gene: TRBD2
j_gene: TRBJ2-1
abundance: .
v_gene: TRBV28
CDR3aa: CASRLVGGRAFEQFF
CDR3nt: TGTGCCAGCAGGCTGGTTGGCGGGAGGGCCTTTGAGCAGTTCTTC

d_gene: TRBD2
j_gene: TRBJ2-1
abundance: .
v_gene: TRBV5-8
CDR3aa: CASSTYLRLAGSVVDEQFF
CDR3nt: TGTGCCAGCAGCACCTATCTTCGACTAGCGGGATCGGTGGTTGATGAGCAGTTCTTC

d_gene: .
j_gene: TRBJ1-2
abundance: .
v_gene: TRBV7-2
CDR3aa: CASSAQRTVNYGYTF
CDR3nt: TGTGCCAGCAGCGCACAAAGGACAGTTAACTATGGCTACACCTTC

d_gene: .
j_gene: TRBJ1-3
abundance: once
v_gene: TRBV30
CDR3aa: CAWSAGSGNTIYF
CDR3nt: TGTGCCTGGAGTGCAGGCTCTGGAAACACCATATATTTT

d_gene: TRBD2
j_gene: TRBJ2-7
abundance: .
v_gene: TRBV7-2
CDR3aa: CASSPRLAGNYEQYF
CDR3nt: TGTGCCAGCAGCCCACGACTAGCGGGGAATTACGAGCAGTACTTC

d_gene: TRBD2
j_gene: TRBJ2-1
abundance: .
v_gene: TRBV2
CDR3aa: CASSEGAGGPHEQFF
CDR3nt: TGTGCCAGCAGTGAGGGTGCGGGAGGGCCCCATGAGCAGTTCTTC

d_gene: .
j_gene: TRBJ2-7
abundance: .
v_gene: TRBV19
CDR3aa: CASSRREDEQYF
CDR3nt: TGTGCCAGTAGTAGGCGGGAAGACGAGCAGTACTTC

d_gene: .
j_gene: TRBJ2-1
abundance: .
v_gene: TRBV5-1
CDR3aa: CASSTQGGGAPFF
CDR3nt: TGCGCCAGCAGTACACAGGGAGGGGGGGCCCCCTTCTTC

d_gene: TRBD2
j_gene: TRBJ2-1
abundance: .
v_gene: TRBV5-1
CDR3aa: CASSPTSGAYNEQFF
CDR3nt: TGCGCCAGCAGTCCGACTAGCGGGGCCTACAATGAGCAGTTCTTC